The 2 T cell receptor beta chains below all came from one sample that was sequenced in a study of blood T cell repertoires in COVID-19. Clones were sequenced by immunoSEQ multiplex PCR, and TCRdb holds only the in-frame ones, with some missing. The table lists about 260,000 clones, less than 90% of them singletons. Sequenced material: peripheral blood. The receptor set was obtained from a man aged 25-45 years with active or convalescent COVID-19.

V gene TRBV7-9 combines with J gene TRBJ2-7; 9 nucleotides align to TRBD2. CDR1 is SEHNR, CDR2 FQNEAQ, per germline (reference sequence). The CDR3 contains 16 residues. The V and J ends lost 1 base and 3 bases, in that order; junction bases with no gene match: 7. DNA for the CDR3: TGTGCCAGCAGCTTAGACCAAGCGGGGGGAGGCTACGAGCAGTACTTC. Protein: CASSLDQAGGGYEQYF. The full variable domain, completed using reference TRBV7-9 and TRBJ2-7, is DTGVSQNPRHKITKRGQNVTFRCDPISEHNRLYWYRQTLGQGPEFLTYFQNEAQLEKSRLLSDRFSAERPKGSFSTLEIQRTEQGDSAMYLCASSLDQAGGGYEQYFGPGTRLTVT.

For this clone: Relative to the germline gene, one junction end is altered; a read error may explain this. This chain connects TRBV6-5 to TRBJ2-7, with D possibly being TRBD1 (6 bases). The germline gives CDR1 MNHEY, CDR2 SVGAGI. This CDR3 spans 10 amino acids. CDR3 DNA sequence: TGCGCAGCACAGGGATACGAGCAGTACTTC. This encodes CAAQGYEQYF.